These T cell receptor beta chains were read from a single sample in a study of shared T cell receptors in the human thymus. This table comes from immunoSEQ multiplex PCR, and its TCRdb copy is limited to in-frame clones, with some not included. The sample lists roughly 710,000 clones, approximately 85% occurring once. The same specimen was also included in a second study, on human thymus T cells.

The sequenced sample consisted of thymocytes. These receptors originate from a girl under two years old with a congenital heart defect. Both conserved end residues are part of each CDR3. Fields, in order: V gene, J gene, D gene, clone size, CDR3 DNA, CDR3 protein. The D gene is left open where the match is weak. Size values are once, few and many counts, or a class for expanded clones, and some rows have none.

TRBV27	TRBJ2-3	TRBD2	once	TGTGCCAGCAGTTTTCTAGCGGGGGGCGGGGGAGATACGCAGTATTTT	CASSFLAGGGGDTQYF
TRBV27	TRBJ1-2	NA	NA	TGTGCCAGCAGTTTGGGCAGGGCCTATGGCTACACCTTC	CASSLGRAYGYTF
TRBV27	TRBJ1-6	NA	NA	TGTGCCAGCAGCCCTGCCTGGGGGGTAGTGGATTCACCCCTCCACTTT	CASSPAWGVVDSPLHF
TRBV4-2	TRBJ2-1	TRBD2	NA	TGTGCCAGCAGCCAATTACTAGCGGGGGGCGGGAATGAGCAGTTCTTC	CASSQLLAGGGNEQFF
TRBV12-5	TRBJ1-2	NA	NA	TGTGCTAGTGGTGACGGAATCCTTTGGAGGGGCTACACCTTC	CASGDGILWRGYTF
TRBV7-9	TRBJ2-7	NA	NA	TGTGCCAGCAGCTTAGCGGGGACGCAAACAGGGCCCTACGAGCAGTACTTC	CASSLAGTQTGPYEQYF
TRBV5-1	TRBJ2-7	TRBD1	NA	TGCGCCAGCAGCTTGATCTGGGACAGGGGGCCCCACGAGCAGTACTTC	CASSLIWDRGPHEQYF
TRBV6-5	TRBJ1-5	NA	NA	TGTGCCAGCGGGCCCAGCCGCAATCAGCCCCAGCATTTT	CASGPSRNQPQHF
TRBV19	TRBJ1-2	NA	few	TGTGCCAGTACCGGGTCGAGGAGGCCCTGGCGGGGCTACACCTTC	CASTGSRRPWRGYTF
TRBV30	TRBJ1-6	TRBD1	once	TGTGCCTGGAAAAGCAGGGGGCGCTCACCCCTCCACTTT	CAWKSRGRSPLHF
TRBV6-5	TRBJ1-2	TRBD1	NA	TGTGCCAGCAGTTCTTCCACCGAAACAGGGGCTTGCGGCTACACCTTC	CASSSSTETGACGYTF
TRBV28	TRBJ1-5	NA	NA	TGTGCCAGCAGTTTGAGCCAGCCCCAGCATTTT	CASSLSQPQHF
TRBV4-1	TRBJ1-5	NA	NA	TGCGCCAGCAGCCAAGAGTCAGGTACACGCAATCAGCCCCAGCATTTT	CASSQESGTRNQPQHF
TRBV30	TRBJ2-1	NA	NA	TGTGCTACGGAGGGGGCGGGGTACCACAATGAGCAGTTCTTC	CATEGAGYHNEQFF
TRBV5-5	TRBJ1-2	NA	few	TGTGCCAGCAGCTTCCTGGGCCCCATGTACTATGGCTACACCTTC	CASSFLGPMYYGYTF
TRBV5-6	TRBJ1-2	TRBD1	few	TGTGCCAGCAGGACTGGACAGGGGGGGACTTCCACCTTC	CASRTGQGGTSTF
TRBV5-1	TRBJ1-1	NA	NA	TGCGCCAGCAGCTTGGCCAGGCGGGAGAACACTGAAGCTTTCTTT	CASSLARRENTEAFF
TRBV5-1	TRBJ1-2	TRBD1	NA	TGCGCCAGCAATCCGCAGGGGGTTAATGGCTACACCTTC	CASNPQGVNGYTF
TRBV2	TRBJ2-2	TRBD2	NA	TGTGCCAGCAGTGCCTCTAGCGGGAAGAACACCGGGGAGCTGTTTTTT	CASSASSGKNTGELFF
TRBV10-3	TRBJ1-2	TRBD1	NA	TGTGCCACCGAGGGGGCAGGTGATGGCTACACCTTC	CATEGAGDGYTF
TRBV2	TRBJ1-6	TRBD1	NA	TGTGCCAGCAGTGCTACCGGGACAGGGGTTTCACCCCTCCACTTT	CASSATGTGVSPLHF
TRBV6-5	TRBJ1-1	NA	NA	TGTGCCAGCAGCTTAACAGGGAAAGACACTGAAGCTTTCTTT	CASSLTGKDTEAFF